Below are 20 T cell receptor beta chains sequenced from a single sample in a study of shared clonotypes between healthy human individuals. This table comes from immunoSEQ multiplex PCR, and its TCRdb copy is limited to in-frame clones, with some not included. The sample carries fewer than 700,000 clones, around 78% recorded once. Sequences were obtained from PBMCs. The receptors shown here come from a woman between 35 and 50 years old in good health. Some clones in this sample may be carry-over from other donors' samples.

This clone was picked up one time. The chain couples TRBV7-9 to TRBJ2-2; TRBD2 might be the D (6 bases). The CDR3 runs 15 residues. Germline V CDR1 and CDR2: SEHNR, FQNEAQ (reference sequence). Trimming cost V 3 bases and J 0 bases, with 8 bases left between them. The CDR3 region is CASSFGSPNTGELFF. CDR3 DNA: TGTGCCAGCAGCTTCGGGAGCCCGAACACCGGGGAGCTGTTTTTT.

V usage is TRBV7-9 and J usage is TRBJ2-7, with 11 positions matching TRBD1. The CDR3 contains 14 residues. Trimming cost V 11 bases and J 6 bases; bases outside gene matches: 12. Germline CDR1 is SEHNR and CDR2 is FQNEAQ (reference sequence). CDR3 DNA sequence: TGTGCCTGGGAGGTCGGACAGGGGGCGCGCGAGCAGTACTTC. Translating it yields CAWEVGQGAREQYF.

The V and J genes are TRBV18 and TRBJ2-7; D not certain. The germline CDR1 and CDR2 sequences are KGHSH and LQKENI. V was pared by 5 bases and J by 2 bases, with 13 bases between. This CDR3 is built from 14 residues. DNA of the CDR3: TGTGCCAGCTCAGGTGGGTCCGGCACCTACGAGCAGTACTTC. Encoded protein: CASSGGSGTYEQYF.

This clone was found once. The gene calls are TRBV27 and TRBJ1-4; TRBD1 aligns across 11 bases. V gave up 6 bases and J gave up 6 bases; unmatched junction bases: 12. This CDR3 spans 17 amino acids. Germline CDR1 reads MNHEY; CDR2 reads SMNVEV (reference sequence). The CDR3 sequence: CASRLRTGGANDEKLFF. CDR3 DNA sequence: TGTGCCAGCAGGCTCCGGACAGGGGGCGCAAACGATGAAAAACTGTTTTTT.

This clone was seen just once. This chain connects TRBV4-1 to TRBJ2-1; D might be TRBD2 (6 bases). The V end lost 0 bases, the J end lost 8 bases, and 14 bases lay between the germline ends. CDR3 length: 15 residues. The germline gives CDR1 MGHRA, CDR2 YSYEKL. Here the CDR3 reads CASSQERREFDEQFF. CDR3 DNA: TGCGCCAGCAGCCAAGAGCGACGGGAGTTCGATGAGCAGTTCTTC.

V gene TRBV5-4 combines with J gene TRBJ1-2; 9 bases are a match to TRBD1. This CDR3 has 14 residues. Germline CDR1 reads SGHNT; CDR2 reads YYREEE (reference sequence). J was trimmed by 2 bases and V by 5 bases; bases with no gene match: 4. The CDR3 spells CASRGQGRNYGYTF. The CDR3 nucleotides are TGTGCCAGCAGAGGACAGGGGCGCAACTATGGCTACACCTTC. Variable domain in full (rest from reference TRBV5-4 and TRBJ1-2): ETGVTQSPTHLIKTRGQQVTLRCSSQSGHNTVSWYQQALGQGPQFIFQYYREEENGRGNFPPRFSGLQFPNYSSELNVNALELDDSALYLCASRGQGRNYGYTFGSGTRLTVV.

The genes are TRBV28 and TRBJ1-5; 7 bases align to TRBD1. Losses at the gene ends were 8 bases for V and 6 bases for J; bases not matched to a gene: 10. From germline, CDR1 is MDHEN and CDR2 SYDVKM. The CDR3 is 14 residues long. DNA of the CDR3: TGTGCCAGCTCGTATCCAGGGGGGGGTCAGCCCCAGCATTTT. This codes for CASSYPGGGQPQHF. Combining the CDR3 with reference TRBV28 and TRBJ1-5 gives the whole variable domain DVKVTQSSRYLVKRTGEKVFLECVQDMDHENMFWYRQDPGLGLRLIYFSYDVKMKEKGDIPEGYSVSREKKERFSLILESASTNQTSMYLCASSYPGGGQPQHFGDGTRLSIL.

This clone is a singleton in its sample. Being one base from a much bigger clone, this may be a read error. Other DNA sequences in the sample encode the same CDR3. This rearrangement joins TRBV28 to TRBJ2-7; D is undetermined. The CDR3 runs to 14 residues. The V end lost 2 bases, the J end lost 2 bases, and 10 bases lay between the germline ends. The germline CDR1 and CDR2 sequences are MDHEN and SYDVKM. The CDR3 sequence: CASSLDTAAYEQYF. CDR3 DNA: TGTGCCAGCAGTTTAGACACTGCTGCCTACGAGCAGTACTTC.

This clone occurred a few times. V is TRBV21-1 and J is TRBJ2-5; the table gives TRBD2 as D, unverified against the DNA. TRBV21-1 is marked as a pseudogene. The CDR3 sequence is 19 residues long. The CDR3 protein is CASRTLRASGRGGQETQYF. Written as DNA, the CDR3 is TGTGCCAGCAGAACGTTGAGGGCTAGCGGGAGAGGGGGCCAAGAGACCCAGTACTTC.

This clone has just one count. The J gene is TRBJ1-5, the V gene TRBV5-8; D is unclear. CDR1 is SGHTS, CDR2 YDEGEE, per germline. CDR3 length: 12 residues. The V gene lost 1 base and the J gene lost 6 bases, with 5 bases spanning the gap. The CDR3 DNA reads TGTGCCAGCAGCTTGTCCGGTCAGCCCCAGCATTTT. Residues: CASSLSGQPQHF.

The rearrangement joins TRBV18 to TRBJ2-7; a possible D gene is TRBD1 (5 bases). Deletions cut 0 bases from V and 3 bases from J, with 9 bases between. The CDR3 has 14 residues. The germline CDR1 and CDR2 sequences are KGHSH and LQKENI. CDR3 loop: CASSPPSGNYEQYF. CDR3 DNA: TGTGCCAGCTCACCACCATCAGGGAACTACGAGCAGTACTTC.

The V call is TRBV7-2, the J call TRBJ2-2; D call uncertain. The germline CDR1 and CDR2 sequences are SGHTA and FQGNSA. V lost 1 base, J lost 5 bases, and 14 bases lay in between. The CDR3 length is 16 residues. For the CDR3, the DNA is TGTGCCAGCAGCTTAGGTCGACCGGTGGCAACCGGGGAGCTGTTTTTT. It specifies CASSLGRPVATGELFF. Drawing the rest from reference TRBV7-2 and TRBJ2-2, the complete variable domain is GAGVSQSPSNKVTEKGKDVELRCDPISGHTALYWYRQSLGQGLEFLIYFQGNSAPDKSGLPSDRFSAERTGGSVSTLTIQRTQQEDSAVYLCASSLGRPVATGELFFGEGSRLTVL.

J is TRBJ1-2 and V is TRBV30, with 8 bases matching TRBD1. The ends lost 0 bases at V and 5 bases at J; junction bases unmatched: 17. Germline V lookup: CDR1 GTSNPN, CDR2 SVGIG (reference sequence). The CDR3 loop spans 18 amino acids. CDR3 protein: CAWSVTPIRTGSGYGYTF. The CDR3 bases are TGTGCCTGGAGTGTTACTCCGATCAGGACAGGGAGCGGATATGGCTACACCTTC.

Details on this clone: An end of the junction does not agree with germline; a read error may underlie this. The chain joins TRBV6-6 to TRBJ1-1; unclear D gene. The CDR3 sequence is 12 residues long. Germline V gives CDR1 MNHNY, CDR2 SVGAGI (reference sequence). CDR3 DNA: TGTGCCACCAGTCGGGTTTACACTGAAGCTTTCTTT. This sequence encodes CATSRVYTEAFF.

The V call is TRBV30, the J call TRBJ2-1, with a possible D match to TRBD2 (5 bases). The CDR3 is 14 residues long. Germline V gene lookup returns CDR1 GTSNPN and CDR2 SVGIG (reference sequence). The V and J ends lost 2 bases and 1 base respectively, with 9 bases between them. This CDR3 is CAWSRRASYNEQFF. Written as DNA, the CDR3 is TGTGCCTGGAGTCGGCGGGCTTCCTACAATGAGCAGTTCTTC.

The chain employs TRBV4-2 and TRBJ2-7; TRBD2 matches at 7 bases. Germline V gene sequence: CDR1 LGHNA, CDR2 YNFKEQ. Trimming took 4 bases from V and 1 from J; bases not matched to a gene: 4. This CDR3 region has 14 residues. CDR3 sequence reads: CASSLGLESYEQYF. The DNA for the CDR3 is TGTGCCAGCAGCCTCGGACTAGAGTCCTACGAGCAGTACTTC.

J is TRBJ2-1 and V is TRBV5-4; a possible D gene is TRBD1 (5 bases). The germline gives CDR1 SGHNT, CDR2 YYREEE (reference sequence). CDR3 length: 15 residues. Trimming left V 0 bases short and J 3 bases short, with 10 bases between. The CDR3, as DNA: TGTGCCAGCAGCTTGGGCGGCAGGGACTACAATGAGCAGTTCTTC. It is translated as CASSLGGRDYNEQFF.

The V gene is TRBV28, the J gene TRBJ1-4; D perhaps matches TRBD1 (5 bases). This CDR3 contains 16 residues. Per the germline V gene, CDR1 is MDHEN and CDR2 is SYDVKM. V was shortened by 3 bases and J by 2 bases, with 13 bases between the two germline ends. The CDR3 loop reads CASSFQFRGTNEKLFF. The CDR3 nucleotides are TGTGCCAGCAGTTTTCAGTTCCGGGGGACTAATGAAAAACTGTTTTTT. The full variable domain, in which reference TRBV28 and TRBJ1-4 provide the parts outside the CDR3, is DVKVTQSSRYLVKRTGEKVFLECVQDMDHENMFWYRQDPGLGLRLIYFSYDVKMKEKGDIPEGYSVSREKKERFSLILESASTNQTSMYLCASSFQFRGTNEKLFFGSGTQLSVL.

The rearrangement joins TRBV19 to TRBJ2-7, with TRBD2 matching over 13 bases. V was pared by 6 bases and J by 6 bases, with 8 bases of the junction left unmatched. Germline V gene data show CDR1 as LNHDA and CDR2 as SQIVND (reference sequence). There are 15 residues in the CDR3. The CDR3 loop is CASSPPGLAGSEQYF. The CDR3 coding sequence is TGTGCCAGTAGCCCACCGGGACTAGCGGGATCCGAGCAGTACTTC.

This clone has more than one count but fewer than ten. This chain links TRBV7-2 with TRBJ2-3; D unclear. V was clipped by 4 bases and J by 4 bases, with 6 bases between them. Germline CDR1 and CDR2: SGHTA and FQGNSA. The CDR3 length is 12 residues. DNA of the CDR3: TGTGCCAGCAGCTATTACGCAGATACGCAGTATTTT. It yields the protein CASSYYADTQYF. Drawing the rest from reference TRBV7-2 and TRBJ2-3, the complete variable domain is GAGVSQSPSNKVTEKGKDVELRCDPISGHTALYWYRQSLGQGLEFLIYFQGNSAPDKSGLPSDRFSAERTGGSVSTLTIQRTQQEDSAVYLCASSYYADTQYFGPGTRLTVL.